Sequencing of this T cell receptor beta chain was carried out in a study of cytotoxic CD8 clonotypes in ibrutinib-treated CLL. Target depth was 1 in 200,000 to 1 in 1 million T cells, about 10x per clonotype. Profiled with immunoSEQ multiplex PCR; TCRdb holds only in-frame clones, not every one. The data show about 130,000 clones, approximately 80% seen once. The CDR3 length is 15 residues. Trimming removed 4 bases from V and 2 bases from J; junction bases left unmatched: 7. The germline CDR1 and CDR2 sequences are LGHNA and YSLEER. The chain couples TRBV4-3 to TRBJ1-1; 7 nucleotides match TRBD1. This sequence originates from a human donor with chronic lymphocytic leukemia. This sample comprised PBMCs, obtained after 12 months of ibrutinib treatment. The CDR3 coding sequence is TGCGCCAGCAGCCGCCCGGGACAGTACAACACTGAAGCTTTCTTT. This gives the protein CASSRPGQYNTEAFF.